This is a list of T cell receptor beta chains from one sample in a study of T-cell reconstitution after alpha-beta-depleted transplantation in children. Each CDR3 protein is one row after TCRdb ran MiXCR on the PCR reads. Here the sample spans over 550,000 distinct CDR3 sequences, over 9.5% being singletons. The sample was PBMCs from the stem cell graft donor, taken from the stem cell graft. These receptors came from a human donor who donated a stem cell graft to a child with acute myeloid leukemia. CDR3s include the opening cysteine and the closing phenylalanine or tryptophan. The order of the fields is V gene, J gene, D gene, clone size, CDR3 protein, CDR3 DNA. A D gene is named only where the DNA matches it firmly. Clone size is given for some rows only: seen once, a few or many times, or a class if the clone is expanded.

v_gene: TRBV6-1; j_gene: TRBJ2-3; d_gene: NA; abundance: NA; CDR3aa: CASMLTPGDTQYF; CDR3nt: TGTGCCAGCATGCTCACCCCGGGAGATACGCAGTATTTT
v_gene: TRBV4-3; j_gene: TRBJ2-1; d_gene: TRBD2; abundance: few; CDR3aa: CASSQESWTSGRQYNEQFF; CDR3nt: TGCGCCAGCAGCCAAGAATCCTGGACTAGCGGGAGACAATACAATGAGCAGTTCTTC
v_gene: TRBV6-6; j_gene: TRBJ2-7; d_gene: NA; abundance: NA; CDR3aa: CAISSGPPGEQYF; CDR3nt: TGTGCCATCTCCAGCGGTCCGCCGGGGGAGCAGTACTTC
v_gene: TRBV12-3/TRBV12-4; j_gene: TRBJ1-1; d_gene: NA; abundance: few; CDR3aa: CASSLGALGAFF; CDR3nt: TGTGCCAGCAGTTTAGGAGCGTTGGGGGCTTTCTTT
v_gene: TRBV7-2; j_gene: TRBJ2-5; d_gene: NA; abundance: NA; CDR3aa: CASSLSSGAWETQYF; CDR3nt: TGTGCCAGCAGCTTATCCTCAGGGGCTTGGGAGACCCAGTACTTC
v_gene: TRBV3-1; j_gene: TRBJ2-7; d_gene: NA; abundance: few; CDR3aa: CASSQGDLGSYEQYF; CDR3nt: TGTGCCAGCAGCCAAGGAGATTTGGGCTCCTACGAGCAGTACTTC
v_gene: TRBV5-1; j_gene: TRBJ1-5; d_gene: NA; abundance: NA; CDR3aa: CASSSIPGSNQPQHF; CDR3nt: TGCGCCAGCAGCTCGATCCCGGGTAGCAATCAGCCCCAGCATTTT
v_gene: TRBV7-2; j_gene: TRBJ2-1; d_gene: NA; abundance: NA; CDR3aa: CASSSRAPYNEQFF; CDR3nt: TGTGCCAGCAGCTCCAGGGCCCCCTACAATGAGCAGTTCTTC
v_gene: TRBV29-1; j_gene: TRBJ2-1; d_gene: NA; abundance: many; CDR3aa: CSVLPRGPFEQFF; CDR3nt: TGCAGCGTTCTCCCTAGGGGTCCCTTTGAGCAGTTCTTC
v_gene: TRBV28; j_gene: TRBJ2-5; d_gene: TRBD2; abundance: NA; CDR3aa: CASSRLAGRETQYF; CDR3nt: TGTGCCAGCAGTCGACTAGCGGGCCGGGAGACCCAGTACTTC
v_gene: TRBV7-2; j_gene: TRBJ2-3; d_gene: NA; abundance: few; CDR3aa: CASSPDRWTQYF; CDR3nt: TGTGCCAGCAGCCCAGATAGATGGACGCAGTATTTT
v_gene: TRBV5-1; j_gene: TRBJ2-1; d_gene: NA; abundance: few; CDR3aa: CASREGPSYNEQFF; CDR3nt: TGCGCCAGCCGCGAGGGCCCCTCCTACAATGAGCAGTTCTTC
v_gene: TRBV3-1; j_gene: TRBJ2-3; d_gene: NA; abundance: many; CDR3aa: CASSQDRAGIVADTQYF; CDR3nt: TGTGCCAGCAGCCAAGATAGGGCAGGGATTGTTGCGGATACGCAGTATTTT
v_gene: TRBV27; j_gene: TRBJ2-7; d_gene: TRBD1; abundance: NA; CDR3aa: CASSASTGGLANYEQYF; CDR3nt: TGTGCCAGCAGTGCCTCGACAGGGGGGCTAGCGAACTACGAGCAGTACTTC
v_gene: TRBV30; j_gene: TRBJ2-5; d_gene: TRBD2; abundance: many; CDR3aa: CAWSAGGVETQYF; CDR3nt: TGTGCCTGGAGTGCGGGAGGGGTCGAGACCCAGTACTTC
v_gene: TRBV7-3; j_gene: TRBJ1-2; d_gene: NA; abundance: few; CDR3aa: CASSGGATGGYTF; CDR3nt: TGTGCCAGCAGCGGCGGGGCGACGGGTGGCTACACCTTC
v_gene: TRBV4-2; j_gene: TRBJ2-1; d_gene: NA; abundance: many; CDR3aa: CASSQSSSRIAYNEQFF; CDR3nt: TGTGCCAGCAGCCAAAGTAGCAGCCGAATAGCCTACAATGAGCAGTTCTTC
v_gene: TRBV15; j_gene: TRBJ2-1; d_gene: TRBD2; abundance: NA; CDR3aa: CATRMGAGVHNEQFF; CDR3nt: TGTGCCACAAGGATGGGAGCGGGAGTTCACAATGAGCAGTTCTTC
v_gene: TRBV15; j_gene: TRBJ1-5; d_gene: NA; abundance: NA; CDR3aa: CATSRDRVGNQPQHF; CDR3nt: TGTGCCACCAGCAGAGACAGGGTAGGAAATCAGCCCCAGCATTTT
v_gene: TRBV20-1; j_gene: TRBJ2-6; d_gene: TRBD2; abundance: NA; CDR3aa: CSAQTGGGGGANVLTF; CDR3nt: TGCAGTGCCCAGACGGGGGGAGGAGGAGGGGCCAACGTCCTGACTTTC
v_gene: TRBV20-1; j_gene: TRBJ2-1; d_gene: TRBD2; abundance: few; CDR3aa: CSAGTSRGSYNEQFF; CDR3nt: TGCAGTGCTGGGACTAGTCGGGGCTCCTACAATGAGCAGTTCTTC
v_gene: TRBV15; j_gene: TRBJ2-5; d_gene: TRBD2; abundance: NA; CDR3aa: CATSRDLGGKRETQYF; CDR3nt: TGTGCCACCAGCAGAGACCTCGGGGGGAAGCGAGAGACCCAGTACTTC
v_gene: TRBV12-3/TRBV12-4; j_gene: TRBJ2-2; d_gene: TRBD2; abundance: NA; CDR3aa: CASIYLTSGRVHGELFF; CDR3nt: TGTGCCAGCATTTACCTGACTAGCGGGAGGGTCCACGGGGAGCTGTTTTTT
v_gene: TRBV29-1; j_gene: TRBJ1-5; d_gene: TRBD1; abundance: few; CDR3aa: CSVATGNDRPQHF; CDR3nt: TGCAGCGTAGCGACAGGGAATGACCGGCCCCAGCATTTT
v_gene: TRBV6-5; j_gene: TRBJ2-1; d_gene: NA; abundance: many; CDR3aa: CASPPTLQGVLNEQFF; CDR3nt: TGTGCCAGCCCGCCTACACTACAGGGCGTCCTAAATGAGCAGTTCTTC
v_gene: TRBV6-2/TRBV6-3; j_gene: TRBJ2-1; d_gene: TRBD2; abundance: many; CDR3aa: CASALLAGGRNEQFF; CDR3nt: TGTGCCAGCGCCTTGCTAGCGGGAGGCAGAAATGAGCAGTTCTTC
v_gene: TRBV12-3/TRBV12-4; j_gene: TRBJ2-7; d_gene: NA; abundance: many; CDR3aa: CASSRPTGREEGQYF; CDR3nt: TGTGCCAGCAGCCGACCGACAGGCCGCGAGGAAGGGCAGTACTTC
v_gene: TRBV9; j_gene: TRBJ1-1; d_gene: NA; abundance: few; CDR3aa: CASSVDTLGGVNTEAFF; CDR3nt: TGTGCCAGCAGCGTAGATACTTTGGGAGGGGTGAACACTGAAGCTTTCTTT
v_gene: TRBV2; j_gene: TRBJ1-1; d_gene: NA; abundance: NA; CDR3aa: CASSEARGVEAFF; CDR3nt: TGTGCCAGCAGTGAAGCGAGAGGAGTTGAAGCTTTCTTT
v_gene: TRBV7-2; j_gene: TRBJ2-4; d_gene: NA; abundance: few; CDR3aa: CASSLVSWAKNIQYF; CDR3nt: TGTGCCAGCAGCTTAGTCTCCTGGGCCAAAAACATTCAGTACTTC
v_gene: TRBV7-2; j_gene: TRBJ2-7; d_gene: TRBD1; abundance: NA; CDR3aa: CASSFSGQGAYEQYF; CDR3nt: TGTGCCAGCAGCTTCTCCGGACAGGGGGCCTACGAGCAGTACTTC
v_gene: TRBV7-9; j_gene: TRBJ1-1; d_gene: NA; abundance: many; CDR3aa: CASRQSHRNTEAFF; CDR3nt: TGTGCCAGCAGACAGAGTCACCGGAACACTGAAGCTTTCTTT
v_gene: TRBV12-3/TRBV12-4; j_gene: TRBJ2-7; d_gene: TRBD2; abundance: NA; CDR3aa: CASSLLAGLGLGREQYF; CDR3nt: TGTGCCAGCAGTCTACTAGCGGGGCTGGGTCTGGGGCGCGAGCAGTACTTC
v_gene: TRBV3-1; j_gene: TRBJ2-7; d_gene: TRBD2; abundance: NA; CDR3aa: CASSYGLAGAASYEQYF; CDR3nt: TGTGCCAGCAGTTACGGACTAGCGGGAGCTGCGTCCTACGAGCAGTACTTC
v_gene: TRBV5-1; j_gene: TRBJ2-1; d_gene: TRBD1; abundance: many; CDR3aa: CASSLGGESYNEQFF; CDR3nt: TGCGCCAGCAGCTTAGGGGGCGAGTCCTACAATGAGCAGTTCTTC
v_gene: TRBV5-1; j_gene: TRBJ1-5; d_gene: NA; abundance: NA; CDR3aa: CASSLAGLQGNQPQHF; CDR3nt: TGCGCCAGCAGCTTGGCCGGGCTACAGGGTAATCAGCCCCAGCATTTT
v_gene: TRBV20-1; j_gene: TRBJ1-1; d_gene: NA; abundance: NA; CDR3aa: CSACRLMNTEAFF; CDR3nt: TGCAGTGCTTGTAGGCTGATGAACACTGAAGCTTTCTTT